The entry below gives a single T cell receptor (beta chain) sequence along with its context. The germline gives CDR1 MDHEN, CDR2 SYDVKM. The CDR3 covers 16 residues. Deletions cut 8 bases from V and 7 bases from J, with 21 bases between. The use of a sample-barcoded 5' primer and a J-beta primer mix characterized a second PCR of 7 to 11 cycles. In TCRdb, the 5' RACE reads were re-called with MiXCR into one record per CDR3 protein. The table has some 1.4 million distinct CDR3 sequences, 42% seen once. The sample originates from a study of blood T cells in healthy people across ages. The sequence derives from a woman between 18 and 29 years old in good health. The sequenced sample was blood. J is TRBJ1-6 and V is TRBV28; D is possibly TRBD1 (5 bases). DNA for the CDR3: TGTGCCAGCTTGCTAGGAGGTGCCCCAGGGAATTCACCCCTCCACTTT. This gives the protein CASLLGGAPGNSPLHF.